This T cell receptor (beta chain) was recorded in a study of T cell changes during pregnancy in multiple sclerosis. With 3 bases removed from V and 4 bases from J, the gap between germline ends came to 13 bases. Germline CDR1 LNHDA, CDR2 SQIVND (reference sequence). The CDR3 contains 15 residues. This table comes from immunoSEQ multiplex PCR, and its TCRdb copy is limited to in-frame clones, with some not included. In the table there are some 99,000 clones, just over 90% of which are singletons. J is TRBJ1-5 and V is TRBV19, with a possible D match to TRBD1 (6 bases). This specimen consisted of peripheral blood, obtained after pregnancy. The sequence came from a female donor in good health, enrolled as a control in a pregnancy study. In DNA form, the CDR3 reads TGTGCCAGTAGTATGTTACCAGGGGATAATCAGCCCCAGCATTTT. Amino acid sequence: CASSMLPGDNQPQHF.